The 29 T cell receptor beta chains presented below share a single source sample, sequenced in a study of T cells in Graves' hyperthyroidism and ophthalmopathy. The CDR3 regions of TCR beta were amplified from RNA transcripts. A first-round RT-PCR of the TCR CDR3 used the HTBI primer set. TCRdb recomputed calls from the multiplex PCR reads with MiXCR, one row per CDR3 protein. The sample has 540,000 or so distinct CDR3 sequences, about 15% seen once. The specimen was blood. The receptors were sampled from a woman in her 30s with Graves' hyperthyroidism.

This clonotype was detected ten times or more. The rearrangement links TRBV11-2 to TRBJ2-1; D possibly corresponds to TRBD2 (5 bases). V lost 5 bases, J lost 3 bases, and 20 bases lay in between. Germline V gives CDR1 SGHAT, CDR2 FQNNGV. The CDR3 totals 17 residues. CDR3 sequence reads: CASSPRSRASFYNEQFF. CDR3 sequence (DNA): TGTGCCAGCAGCCCCAGGTCGCGGGCGTCCTTCTACAATGAGCAGTTCTTC.

V gene TRBV5-1 combines with J gene TRBJ1-2; a weak D match, TRBD1 (6 bases). The CDR3 spans 13 residues. The germline V gene encodes CDR1 SGHRS and CDR2 YFSETQ. The V end lost 3 bases, the J end lost 6 bases, and 12 bases lay between the germline ends. CDR3 sequence: CASSSTGTNGYTF. In DNA form, the CDR3 reads TGCGCCAGCAGCTCAACAGGGACTAATGGCTACACCTTC.

The chain combines TRBV9 with TRBJ2-2; D remains ambiguous. Trimming cost V 0 bases and J 1 base, with 10 bases left between them. From germline, CDR1 is SGDLS and CDR2 YYNGEE. There are 16 residues in the CDR3. CDR3 sequence reads: CASSVELRGNTGELFF. The CDR3 coding sequence is TGTGCCAGCAGCGTAGAATTGCGAGGGAACACCGGGGAGCTGTTTTTT.

This clonotype showed up many times. The gene calls are TRBV2 and TRBJ1-1, with D hard to call. The germline CDR1 and CDR2 sequences are SNHLY and FYNNEI. This CDR3 is built from 14 residues. V lost 0 bases and J 4 bases, leaving 9 bases between the germline ends. The CDR3 loop is CASSEALRGTEAFF. The CDR3 DNA is TGTGCCAGCAGTGAAGCGCTTCGGGGCACTGAAGCTTTCTTT. Full variable domain (rest looked up from reference TRBV2 and TRBJ1-1): EPEVTQTPSHQVTQMGQEVILRCVPISNHLYFYWYRQILGQKVEFLVSFYNNEISEKSEIFDDQFSVERPDGSNFTLKIRSTKLEDSAMYFCASSEALRGTEAFFGQGTRLTVV.

In this sample, this clonotype turned up a few times. CDR3 residues: CASDPPPSNEQFF. The DNA for the CDR3 is TGTGCTAGTGATCCCCCCCCCTCCAATGAGCAGTTCTTC. The gene calls are TRBV12-5 and TRBJ2-1, with D hard to call. V was cut by 7 bases and J by 6 bases, with 13 bases left in between. Germline V gene lookup returns CDR1 LGHNT and CDR2 FRNRAP. The CDR3 is 13 amino acids.

This clonotype was picked up many times. The V call is TRBV11-2, the J call TRBJ1-3; D gene ambiguous. The CDR3 has 16 residues. Trimming removed 4 bases from V and 0 bases from J, with 13 bases in between. Looked up from germline, CDR1 is SGHAT and CDR2 is FQNNGV. The CDR3 is CASSYPGVYSGNTIYF. CDR3 in DNA: TGTGCCAGCAGCTATCCCGGGGTCTACTCTGGAAACACCATATATTTT.

This clonotype was recorded at least ten times. The V gene is TRBV5-1, the J gene TRBJ2-7; TRBD1 matches at 7 bases. J lost 0 bases, V lost 8 bases, and 5 bases had no gene match. The CDR3 covers 13 residues. CDR1 is SGHRS and CDR2 is YFSETQ in the germline V gene. CDR3 residues: CARGDRDSYEQYF. The DNA for the CDR3 is TGCGCCAGGGGGGACAGAGACTCCTACGAGCAGTACTTC.

V and J are TRBV20-1 and TRBJ2-5; 12 bases match TRBD1. Germline lookup yields CDR1 DFQATT and CDR2 SNEGSKA (reference sequence). V trimming: 6 bases; J trimming: 0 bases; junction bases outside the gene matches: 14. This CDR3 has 18 residues. DNA for the CDR3: TGCAGTGCCCGAAAGGAGCGGGGACAGGGGGCGTACCAAGAGACCCAGTACTTC. Protein: CSARKERGQGAYQETQYF.

This rearrangement joins TRBV6-1 to TRBJ2-1; 9 bases are shared with TRBD1. The junction had 10 bases not matched to a gene; V was cut back by 5 bases and J by 5 bases. The CDR3 has 16 amino acids. CDR1 is MNHNS, CDR2 SASEGT, per germline. DNA for the CDR3: TGTGCCAGCAGTCGGGCCGGGACAGGGAGGGACAATGAGCAGTTCTTC. Translation gives CASSRAGTGRDNEQFF.

This clonotype was seen many times. V usage is TRBV7-2 and J usage is TRBJ2-1; D not resolved. Germline V gene sequence: CDR1 SGHTA, CDR2 FQGNSA. The CDR3 is made up of 13 amino acids. V was clipped by 4 bases and J by 7 bases, with 11 bases between them. The CDR3 protein is CASSYSNGNEQFF. As DNA, the CDR3 is TGTGCCAGCAGCTATAGCAATGGGAATGAGCAGTTCTTC.

Many counts were recorded for this clonotype. This chain links TRBV18 with TRBJ2-7; D may be TRBD1 or TRBD2 (6 bases each). Germline CDR1 reads KGHSH; CDR2 reads LQKENI. Trimming shortened V by 3 bases and J by 4 bases, and 10 bases separated the two germline ends. The CDR3 has 13 residues. CDR3 DNA sequence: TGTGCCAGCTCACCTGGGGGGCGATACGAGCAGTACTTC. Its translation: CASSPGGRYEQYF.

There are many counts of this clonotype. The chain carries TRBV5-1 and TRBJ2-7; 9 bases fit TRBD2. V lost 4 bases and J lost 9; bases outside the gene matches: 11. This CDR3 is built from 14 residues. Germline V gene lookup returns CDR1 SGHRS and CDR2 YFSETQ. The CDR3 spells CASSPGLADERQYF. The CDR3 DNA is TGCGCCAGCAGCCCGGGACTAGCCGATGAGCGGCAGTACTTC.

This clonotype was recorded at least ten times. V and J are TRBV12-5 and TRBJ2-7; TRBD2 agrees at 9 bases. V trimming: 6 bases; J trimming: 5 bases; junction bases outside the gene matches: 8. Germline V gene data show CDR1 as LGHNT and CDR2 as FRNRAP. The CDR3 is made up of 14 amino acids. CDR3 sequence reads: CASGPVAGADEQYF. DNA for the CDR3: TGTGCTAGTGGCCCCGTAGCGGGAGCTGACGAGCAGTACTTC.

This chain links TRBV9 with TRBJ1-1; D gene ambiguous. CDR1 SGDLS and CDR2 YYNGEE come from the germline V gene. V was clipped by 0 bases and J by 2 bases, with 11 bases between them. This CDR3 region has 15 residues. The CDR3 loop is CASSVGPNPNTEAFF. The CDR3 DNA reads TGTGCCAGCAGCGTAGGGCCGAATCCCAACACTGAAGCTTTCTTT.

This clonotype has only a few counts. The chain couples TRBV18 to TRBJ2-2; D gene uncertain. V gave up 2 bases and J gave up 3 bases, with 7 bases separating them. The CDR3 runs to 14 residues. Germline CDR1 reads KGHSH; CDR2 reads LQKENI. The CDR3 here is CASSPGFDTGELFF. CDR3 coding DNA: TGTGCCAGCTCACCAGGGTTTGACACCGGGGAGCTGTTTTTT.

This clonotype appeared a few times. The rearrangement uses TRBV20-1 and TRBJ2-3; 12 nucleotides line up with TRBD2. The CDR3 has 15 residues. CDR1 and CDR2 (germline): DFQATT, SNEGSKA (reference sequence). The V and J ends lost 5 bases and 5 bases, in that order; junction bases with no gene match: 8. The CDR3 protein is CSASLAGGPQDTQYF. The CDR3 region has the DNA TGCAGTGCTTCCCTAGCGGGAGGGCCGCAAGATACGCAGTATTTT.

This clonotype was detected ten times or more. The CDR3 loop reads CASSSPTSGRYEQYF. For the CDR3, the DNA is TGTGCCAGCAGCTCTCCGACTAGCGGGAGATACGAGCAGTACTTC. The chain employs TRBV28 and TRBJ2-7; 12 nucleotides match TRBD2. The germline V gene encodes CDR1 MDHEN and CDR2 SYDVKM. This CDR3 region has 15 residues. The trim removed 6 bases at V and 4 bases at J, leaving 7 bases unmatched.

The chain uses TRBV5-1 and TRBJ1-1; unclear D gene. V was pared by 2 bases and J by 3 bases, with 11 bases between. Per germline, CDR1 SGHRS and CDR2 YFSETQ. The CDR3 sequence is 14 residues long. The CDR3 loop reads CASSFAPEDTEAFF. For the CDR3, the DNA is TGCGCCAGCAGCTTTGCCCCGGAGGACACTGAAGCTTTCTTT.

This clonotype has at least ten counts. The V gene is TRBV6-1, the J gene TRBJ1-2; D may be TRBD1 (5 bases). The length of the CDR3 is 13 residues. Trimming took off 5 bases at V and 6 bases at J, with 13 bases between the two ends. Germline V gene data show CDR1 as MNHNS and CDR2 as SASEGT. The DNA of the CDR3 is TGTGCCAGCAGTCTCACCTCAGGGAATGGCTACACCTTC. Translation: CASSLTSGNGYTF.

The V and J genes are TRBV24-1 and TRBJ2-3; D not certain. There are 13 residues in the CDR3. The V end was cut by 7 bases, the J end by 9 bases, with 16 bases between. Germline loops: CDR1 KGHDR, CDR2 SFDVKD. CDR3 residues: CATSDPPARTQYF. CDR3 nucleotides: TGTGCCACCAGCGATCCCCCGGCACGGACGCAGTATTTT.

This clonotype was recorded at least ten times. The chain recombines TRBV5-5 with TRBJ2-3; tentatively, D is TRBD2 (6 bases). V was shortened by 2 bases and J by 1 base, with 14 bases between the two germline ends. CDR1 is SGHKS and CDR2 is YYEKEE in the germline V gene (reference sequence). The length of the CDR3 is 16 residues. The CDR3 region is CASSFPPGLRTDTQYF. Written as DNA, the CDR3 is TGTGCCAGCAGCTTCCCTCCGGGACTGCGCACAGATACGCAGTATTTT.

This clonotype has ten or more counts. The J gene is TRBJ2-7, the V gene TRBV7-9; 8 bases align to TRBD1. The trim removed 0 bases at V and 4 bases at J, leaving 8 bases unmatched. Germline V gene sequence: CDR1 SEHNR, CDR2 FQNEAQ (reference sequence). The CDR3 sequence is 16 residues long. CDR3 DNA sequence: TGTGCCAGCAGCTTAGCGGATCCCAGGGGGCGATACGAGCAGTACTTC. Translation gives CASSLADPRGRYEQYF.

This clonotype was recorded a few times. CDR3: CATSEWPRGTGELFF. CDR3 nucleotides: TGTGCCACCAGTGAATGGCCCCGAGGCACCGGGGAGCTGTTTTTT. V gene TRBV24-1 combines with J gene TRBJ2-2, with D uncertain. Germline CDR1 KGHDR, CDR2 SFDVKD. This CDR3 contains 15 residues. Trimming stripped 4 bases from V and 4 bases from J, with 12 bases between.

This clonotype was detected ten times or more. J is TRBJ2-7 and V is TRBV10-3, with TRBD2 identical over 7 bases. The V and J ends lost 6 bases and 2 bases, in that order; junction bases with no gene match: 7. Germline-derived CDR1 and CDR2 are ENHRY and SYGVKD. The CDR3 totals 14 residues. The CDR3 DNA reads as TGTGCCATCAGCCTCGGGGAGGGTCCCTACGAGCAGTACTTC. Amino acids: CAISLGEGPYEQYF.

This clonotype has more than one count but fewer than ten. This chain joins TRBV18 and TRBJ2-5, with no clear D. CDR1 is KGHSH, CDR2 LQKENI, per germline. Trimming pared 0 bases from V and 2 bases from J, leaving 4 bases between. CDR3 length equals 13 residues. The CDR3 DNA reads as TGTGCCAGCTCACCACCCCAGCAAGAGACCCAGTACTTC. It specifies CASSPPQQETQYF.

This clonotype was observed a few times. As DNA, the CDR3 is TGCAGTGCTAGTCCCGCGGGCTCAACTGAAGAGCAGTTCTTC. Encoded protein: CSASPAGSTEEQFF. This sequence joins TRBV20-1 and TRBJ2-1; perhaps TRBD2 as D (5 bases). The CDR3 loop spans 14 amino acids. Germline CDR1 is DFQATT and CDR2 is SNEGSKA (reference sequence). Trimming removed 3 bases from V and 10 bases from J, with 19 bases in between.

This clonotype was observed a handful of times. The V and J genes are TRBV28 and TRBJ2-3; no clear D gene. Trimming took 7 bases from V and 2 from J, leaving 22 bases between them. The CDR3 covers 17 residues. Germline CDR1 reads MDHEN; CDR2 reads SYDVKM. The CDR3 bases are TGTGCCAGCACCCTAGGTTGGGGTTACCAGTTCACAGATACGCAGTATTTT. It specifies CASTLGWGYQFTDTQYF. The full variable domain, completed using reference TRBV28 and TRBJ2-3, is DVKVTQSSRYLVKRTGEKVFLECVQDMDHENMFWYRQDPGLGLRLIYFSYDVKMKEKGDIPEGYSVSREKKERFSLILESASTNQTSMYLCASTLGWGYQFTDTQYFGPGTRLTVL.

This clonotype has ten or more counts. This sequence joins TRBV20-1 and TRBJ2-5; D is possibly TRBD1 (5 bases). The CDR3 is 15 residues long. The germline V gene encodes CDR1 DFQATT and CDR2 SNEGSKA (reference sequence). Between the trimmed V and J ends, which lost 0 bases and 0 bases, there was a span of 11 bases. For the CDR3, the DNA is TGCAGTGCTAGAGATCGCCCAGGGTACCAAGAGACCCAGTACTTC. This sequence encodes CSARDRPGYQETQYF.

Comments on this clonotype: A much bigger clone sits one base away, suggesting this may be a read error. The CDR3 coding sequence is TGTGCCAGCAGCCCCTGCACAGAGGGGGAGCAGTACTTC. It codes for CASSPCTEGEQYF. V gene TRBV7-2 combines with J gene TRBJ2-7; TRBD1 or TRBD2 may be the D gene (5 bases each). CDR3 length: 13 residues. The V and J ends lost 5 bases and 7 bases respectively, with 15 bases between them. From germline, CDR1 is SGHTA and CDR2 FQGNSA.